One sample yielded the 15 T cell receptor beta chains listed below, sequenced in a study of early T cells in non-severe SARS-CoV-2 infection. Each CDR3 protein gets one entry after TCRdb re-called the 5' RACE reads with MiXCR. The sample yields tens of thousands of distinct CDR3 sequences, around 14% seen once. Sequenced input: whole blood. The receptor set was obtained from an adult who was a healthcare worker with PCR-confirmed SARS-CoV-2 infection or an uninfected control (not recorded which).

In this sample, this clonotype turned up once. This chain uses TRBV20-1 with TRBJ1-1; weak D call: TRBD1 (6 bases). The CDR3 extends over 11 amino acids. Germline V gene data show CDR1 as DFQATT and CDR2 as SNEGSKA (reference sequence). CDR3 loop: CSGQRNTEAFF. CDR3 coding DNA: TGCAGCGGACAGCGGAACACTGAAGCTTTCTTT.

This clonotype has a count of ten or more. The J gene is TRBJ2-5, the V gene TRBV18; 7 bases are shared with TRBD2. The CDR3 covers 12 residues. Germline V gene data show CDR1 as KGHSH and CDR2 as LQKENI. J was trimmed by 3 bases and V by 6 bases; bases with no gene match: 1. The CDR3 DNA is TGTGCCAGCTCGCTAGCGGAAGAGACCCAGTACTTC. Its protein is CASSLAEETQYF.

This clonotype was counted at least ten times. This sequence joins TRBV20-1 and TRBJ2-2; D is unresolved. Trimming removed 3 bases at V and 9 bases at J, with 20 bases between. The CDR3 consists of 15 residues. Germline V CDR1 and CDR2: DFQATT, SNEGSKA (reference sequence). The CDR3 DNA reads TGCAGTGCTAGTGCTGTAGGGCTCAGTAACTGGGAGCTGTTTTTT. This codes for CSASAVGLSNWELFF.

The genes are TRBV27 and TRBJ2-1, with a weak D call TRBD2 (6 bases). The CDR3 covers 15 residues. V lost 7 bases and J 6 bases, leaving 19 bases between the germline ends. Germline V CDR1 and CDR2: MNHEY, SMNVEV (reference sequence). This chain's CDR3 is CASTESGGWGNEQFF. The CDR3 DNA follows: TGTGCCAGCACTGAGAGTGGAGGGTGGGGCAATGAGCAGTTCTTC.

J is TRBJ2-1 and V is TRBV7-8; the match to TRBD2 covers 8 bases. Germline V gene lookup returns CDR1 SGHVS and CDR2 FQNEAQ. The CDR3 extends over 13 amino acids. The trim removed 4 bases at V and 11 bases at J, leaving 7 bases unmatched. CDR3 DNA: TGTGCCAGCAGCTCAGTAAATAGCGGGAAGCAGTTCTTC. Its translation: CASSSVNSGKQFF.

The chain carries TRBV11-2 and TRBJ2-1, with D perhaps TRBD2 (5 bases). Germline loops: CDR1 SGHAT, CDR2 FQNNGV. V lost 2 bases and J lost 1, with 12 bases in between. This CDR3 spans 16 amino acids. The CDR3 DNA follows: TGTGCCAGCAGCTTACGGGCGGGCGGATCCTACAATGAGCAGTTCTTC. This gives the protein CASSLRAGGSYNEQFF. The variable domain in full, completed from reference TRBV11-2 and TRBJ2-1, reads EAGVAQSPRYKIIEKRQSVAFWCNPISGHATLYWYQQILGQGPKLLIQFQNNGVVDDSQLPKDRFSAERLKGVDSTLKIQPAKLEDSAVYLCASSLRAGGSYNEQFFGPGTRLTVL.

V and J are TRBV7-8 and TRBJ2-2; maybe TRBD1 (6 bases). Trimming removed 5 bases at V and 0 bases at J, with 10 bases between. This CDR3 has 15 residues. Germline V gene lookup returns CDR1 SGHVS and CDR2 FQNEAQ. The CDR3: CASSPHRANTGELFF. The CDR3 DNA reads as TGTGCCAGCAGCCCTCACAGGGCGAACACCGGGGAGCTGTTTTTT.

The CDR3 DNA sequence: TGTGCCTGGAACTACGGGCTAGCGGGAGGGCCGGGTGAGCAGTTCTTC. It is translated as CAWNYGLAGGPGEQFF. The rearrangement links TRBV30 to TRBJ2-1; 12 nucleotides align to TRBD2. V lost 4 bases, J lost 9 bases, and 13 bases stayed unmatched. CDR3 length: 16 amino acids. Looked up from germline, CDR1 is GTSNPN and CDR2 is SVGIG (reference sequence).

This clonotype has a count of ten or more. The chain employs TRBV3-1 and TRBJ2-1, with 11 bases matching TRBD2. Germline CDR1 and CDR2: LGHDT and YNNKEL (reference sequence). V shed 0 bases and J 9 bases; nucleotides not matched to a gene: 7. This CDR3 is 16 amino acids long. In DNA, the CDR3 is TGTGCCAGCAGCCAAGAGTTAGCGGGAGGGAGCGGTGAGCAGTTCTTC. Translation gives CASSQELAGGSGEQFF.

The V and J genes are TRBV27 and TRBJ2-7; D possibly corresponds to TRBD2 (6 bases). The germline V and J ends were trimmed by 1 base and 7 bases, with 8 bases remaining between them. Germline V gene sequence: CDR1 MNHEY, CDR2 SMNVEV (reference sequence). The CDR3 is made up of 12 amino acids. This chain's CDR3 is CASSLWGEEQYF. In DNA, the CDR3 is TGTGCCAGCAGTTTATGGGGGGAAGAGCAGTACTTC.

The V call is TRBV6-5, the J call TRBJ1-1; no firm D call. The CDR3 runs 13 residues. The V end was cut by 0 bases, the J end by 6 bases, with 8 bases between. Per germline, CDR1 MNHEY and CDR2 SVGAGI. The CDR3 sequence is CASSYSRFAEAFF. The CDR3 DNA is TGTGCCAGCAGTTACTCTAGGTTCGCTGAAGCTTTCTTT.

This clonotype was counted many times. The rearrangement links TRBV6-5 to TRBJ2-1; 15 nucleotides align to TRBD2. Per the germline V gene, CDR1 is MNHEY and CDR2 is SVGAGI. The junction had 8 bases not matched to a gene; V was cut back by 5 bases and J by 3 bases. This CDR3 is built from 18 residues. The CDR3 DNA reads TGTGCCAGCAGTCGCGGGACTAGCGGGAGGCATAACTACAATGAGCAGTTCTTC. It specifies CASSRGTSGRHNYNEQFF.

The chain recombines TRBV5-6 with TRBJ2-1; TRBD1 or TRBD2 may be the D gene (5 bases each). V dropped 2 bases and J dropped 9 bases, with 12 bases sitting between them. This CDR3 comprises 13 residues. Germline CDR1 reads SGHDT; CDR2 reads YYEEEE. In DNA form, the CDR3 reads TGTGCCAGCAGCTTTTCGGGGCGCGGTGAGCAGTTCTTC. Translated: CASSFSGRGEQFF.

This clonotype was counted many times. V usage is TRBV7-8 and J usage is TRBJ2-7; D gene unclear. Germline assignment: CDR1 SGHVS and CDR2 FQNEAQ. The CDR3 length is 15 residues. Between the trimmed V and J ends, which lost 0 bases and 2 bases, there was a span of 11 bases. The chain's CDR3 is CASSLAPGLTYEQYF. CDR3 coding DNA: TGTGCCAGCAGCTTAGCGCCCGGGCTTACCTACGAGCAGTACTTC.

This clonotype was seen a handful of times. The J gene is TRBJ2-1, the V gene TRBV29-1; 10 positions agree with TRBD2. CDR3 length: 14 residues. V lost 6 bases and J lost 4; bases outside the gene matches: 6. Germline CDR1 is SQVTM and CDR2 is ANQGSEA. CDR3 amino acids: CSVDGTSAYNEQFF. In nucleotides, the CDR3 is TGCAGCGTCGATGGGACTAGCGCATACAATGAGCAGTTCTTC.